This TCR beta chain was sequenced during a study of blood T cell repertoires in COVID-19. Across the study: PBMCs, B-cell-depleted T cells, or T cells provided the cDNA or gDNA that made up the material.

TCRdb's copy holds only in-frame clones and misses some; the assay was immunoSEQ multiplex PCR. The repertoire holds around 85,000 clones, with roughly 90% as singletons. CDR3 length equals 13 residues. CDR1 is SEHNR, CDR2 FQNEAQ, per germline (reference sequence). Trimming shortened V by 1 base and J by 2 bases, and 5 bases separated the two germline ends. The chain uses TRBV7-9 and TRBJ1-1; no firm D call. This sequence was found in a woman of 80 years or more with active or convalescent COVID-19. The specimen sequenced was peripheral blood. DNA for the CDR3: TGTGCCAGCAGCTTAGTCTTCAACACTGAAGCTTTCTTT. This codes for CASSLVFNTEAFF. Supplemented by reference TRBV7-9 and TRBJ1-1, the full variable domain reads DTGVSQNPRHKITKRGQNVTFRCDPISEHNRLYWYRQTLGQGPEFLTYFQNEAQLEKSRLLSDRFSAERPKGSFSTLEIQRTEQGDSAMYLCASSLVFNTEAFFGQGTRLTVV.